This T cell receptor beta chain was recovered during a study of human T cells and chemical hapten exposure. General observations from the study: TCRs at a frequency above 1 in 1000 stayed unchanged with DPC sensitization.

Each CDR3 protein is one row after TCRdb ran MiXCR on the 5' RACE reads. The sample contains about 140,000 distinct CDR3 sequences, approximately 4% of which appear only once. This clonotype was found many times. The antigen is undetermined. Unfractionated whole blood yielded the extracted total RNA. CDR3 size: 16 residues. Germline values: CDR1 LGHNA, CDR2 YNFKEQ. Trimming removed 1 base at V and 8 bases at J, with 20 bases between. V usage is TRBV4-2 and J usage is TRBJ1-2, with a possible D match to TRBD1 (6 bases). This sequence was found in a female donor in good health. Here the CDR3 reads CASSQVDRNTGKGYTF. The CDR3 DNA sequence: TGTGCCAGCAGCCAAGTGGACAGAAATACTGGAAAAGGCTACACCTTC.